This T cell receptor (beta chain) was sequenced during a study of regulatory T cells in long-lasting Graves disease. This clonotype was recorded at least ten times. The antigen is undetermined. The CDR3 is made up of 12 amino acids. Germline CDR1 SQVTM, CDR2 ANQGSEA. Trimming took 8 bases from V and 5 from J, leaving 13 bases between them. Findings of the study overall: Patients with persistent Graves' had lower TCR diversity than newly diagnosed patients. Newly diagnosed disease favored TRBV20-1 and TRBJ2-1 over persistent disease.

Assembly of TCR beta libraries relied on iRepertoire HTBI primers together with Arm-PCR of CDR3 regions. TCRdb re-analysed the multiplex PCR reads in MiXCR, keeping a single row per CDR3 protein. Of 680,000 or so distinct CDR3 sequences listed, 15% to 20% are singletons. The time point is: newly diagnosed GD, antithyroid drugs for less than 3 months. PBMC RNA served as the TCR library source. These data were also filed under a second study, of T cells in Graves' hyperthyroidism and ophthalmopathy. That work adds: HTBI primers were employed in a first-round RT-PCR of the TCR CDR3. Clonotypes that were expanded in thyroid above 0.001 mostly appeared in blood too.

This chain uses TRBV29-1 with TRBJ2-1; D tentatively fits TRBD1 or TRBD2 (5 bases each). The source of this sequence is a woman between 25 and 40 years old with Graves disease. This sample comprised peripheral blood mononuclear cells (PBMCs), obtained at new diagnosis, from a patient treated with antithyroid drugs. CDR3 sequence (DNA): TGCAGCCCTCGGGACCCCAACAATGAGCAGTTCTTC. Protein: CSPRDPNNEQFF.